This T cell receptor beta chain stems from a study of spatial heterogeneity in lung cancer (dated by TCRdb to between 2018 and 2020). For context, the study as a whole: More beta-chain than alpha-chain transcripts were consistently detected, likely reflecting higher beta-chain transcript abundance. Nonsynonymous mutation counts, determined by whole-exome sequencing of tumor tissue, were related to TCR repertoire features. Both alpha and beta chains were TCR-sequenced in hundreds of tumor regions, approximately 68 matched nontumor lung samples and over 55 PBMC samples obtained at surgery. The study quantitatively compared TCR alpha and beta repertoires across multiple tumor regions, matched nontumor lung and blood in non-small cell lung cancer. In tumor regions, TCR transcript counts showed a strong correlation with a T cell transcriptional module score from matched bulk RNA-seq. In the raw uncorrected reads, each unique combination of TCR and UMI appeared on average more than ten times.

The germline V gene (reference sequence) provides CDR1 MNHEY and CDR2 SMNVEV. V gives up 6 bases and J gives up 3 bases, and the segment between their germline ends measures 11 bases. There are 13 amino acids in the CDR3, from cysteine to phenylalanine inclusive. The read is trimmed to its CDR3 DNA, 39 bases read in frame from base 1. The study at large found these results: Estimated TCR-seq coverage of tumor T cells was only around 7.1% for alpha chains and around 14% for beta chains. Additional single-cell paired TCR alpha and beta sequencing was considered necessary to confirm, at a functional level, the hypothesis that regional TCRs recognize regional mutations. Counts of ubiquitous and regional expanded TCRs were found to correlate with counts of ubiquitous and regional nonsynonymous mutations, respectively. A correlation was observed between the number of expanded intratumoral alpha and beta TCRs and the tumor nonsynonymous mutation count.

Libraries were built with 5' RACE. TCRdb shows the sequencer as NextSeq 500. In the TCR library protocol, a unique molecular identifier was attached to each TCR cDNA molecule so that PCR and sequencing errors could be corrected. On the study's bioinformatics: TCR identification, UMI-based error correction and CDR3 extraction were all carried out with Decombinator tools. TCRs above a frequency of 2 per 1,000, corresponding to the top 1% of the tumor frequency distribution, were defined as expanded. Expanded tumor TCRs were classed as regional if statistically deemed absent (corrected P<0.05) from at least one tumor region, otherwise ubiquitous. Rényi diversity was computed with the R vegan package after subsampling each repertoire 100 times to 5,000 TCRs. CDR3 similarity networks were built from amino acid triplet string-kernel similarity, with CDR3s being connected when pairwise similarity was above 0.82. The raw public reads went through TCRdb reprocessing: fastp at Q25, MiXCR clone calling, in-frame beta chains kept. A single entry per CDR3 protein holds the most common genes and DNA from its merged rows. TCRdb, rather than the study authors, made the V and J calls. The sample yields 15,000 to 20,000 distinct CDR3 sequences; around 6% were counted once. The top ten clonotypes cover approximately 3.7% of the sample.

This clonotype was counted ten times or more. Its specific antigen is unknown. The input lacks base qualities; no much larger clone sits a single base away. What the time point label conveys for this sample: sample taken at primary tumor resection. Samples were obtained from 72 patients with early-stage, untreated non-small cell lung cancer from the lung TRACERx cohort. Whole RNA extracted from tumor and nontumor lung tissue, or from cryopreserved PBMC samples, was used for TCR sequencing without cell sorting. Only patients with enough RNA available from two or more tumor regions were chosen for TCR sequencing. Before being selected, tumor and adjacent nontumor lung specimens were reviewed by a lung pathologist.

The rearrangement joined TRBV27 to TRBJ1-1; too little of a D gene remains to name it. The sequence derives from a female donor with early-stage non-small cell lung cancer. This sample comprised lung tumor tissue, obtained at surgery. The CDR3 protein: CASRTTRDTEAFF. The nucleotides are TGTGCCAGCAGGACGACCAGAGACACTGAAGCTTTCTTT.